This TCR beta chain was sequenced in a study of memory CD4+ T cells and cytomegalovirus serostatus. Overall study: Healthy Belgian adult donors included roughly ten CMV-positive and fewer than 25 CMV-negative people.

The repertoire was sequenced with immunoSEQ multiplex PCR; TCRdb's copy has only in-frame clones and lacks some. The repertoire holds approximately 46,000 clones, with approximately 81% as singletons. Single viable CD3+CD4+CD8-CD45RO+ cells were sorted as the memory CD4+ T cells. This CDR3 spans 15 amino acids. The V gene's germline CDR1 is SGHRS and CDR2 YFSETQ. Trimming left V 1 base short and J 4 bases short, with 11 bases between. Sequencing was performed on memory CD4+ T cells from blood. This receptor was identified in an adult in good health and CMV-seronegative. This chain connects TRBV5-1 to TRBJ1-4, with a weak D call TRBD1 (6 bases). CDR3 nucleotide sequence: TGCGCCAGCAGCTTGTGGGGGCTTGATAATGAAAAACTGTTTTTT. Encoded protein: CASSLWGLDNEKLFF.